Included here is one TCR beta chain sequence, with context. Its antigen remains undetermined. Nothing much larger sits one base from this clone, and base qualities are not available. The germline V end is reduced by 0 bases and the J end by 4 bases; junction bases left unmatched: 6. Reading from cysteine to phenylalanine, the CDR3 counts 18 amino acids. The read is trimmed to its CDR3 DNA, 54 bases read in frame from base 1. CDR1 MGHRA and CDR2 YSYEKL are derived from the germline V gene. This entry comes from a study of cytomegalovirus exposure and HLA in healthy donors (dated by TCRdb to about 2017). At the level of the whole study: According to an earlier analysis of several hundred of the donors, some 170 million T cells yielded roughly 100 million unique TCR beta sequences and 276 Gb of sequence data. About 300 gigabases of sequencing data and 78 million or so unique TCR sequences were included in an early release covering roughly 600 HLA-typed donors. Of the 398 genotyped donors, about 80% fell in the genetic ancestry cluster associated with self-reported Caucasian donors. The aim of the study was to test whether cataloging public T cell receptors could identify signatures of past pathogen exposure. The study used immunosequencing to profile the T cell repertoires of some 600 subjects and linked those repertoires to cytomegalovirus serostatus. Besides the first cohort of under 700 subjects, a separate validation cohort made up of around 120 different subjects was used. The study combined high-throughput TCR immunosequencing, statistical association of individual TCRs with disease status, and machine learning to predict cytomegalovirus infection status. In a later analysis, previously published TCR beta repertoires from 550 to 700 donors were re-analyzed and high-resolution HLA genotyping was added so that TCR occurrence patterns could be studied. The later analysis used no new phenotypic data to find candidate immune exposures, relying instead on TCR beta sequences and their occurrence across donors. An earlier analysis of roughly 600 of the donors used high-throughput TCR beta sequencing to judge whether each TCR beta V gene segment behaved as functional or pseudogenic. Donor age, sex, ethnicity and CMV serostatus were compiled together with the repertoire data. In a later genetic analysis, genome-wide SNP genotypes for about three fifths of the 666 donors were used, and that subset was treated as a discovery cohort. Every discovery cohort repertoire had been produced on one sequencing platform. Both class I and class II loci were covered by HLA typing, at four-digit resolution. Typing coverage differed by locus: A, B, C, DRB1 and DQB1 were typed in roughly 620-640 donors, DQA1 in 500 to 550, DPA1 in 600 to 610, and DPB1 in just under 480. Roughly 5 DR-DQ haplotypes were treated as single units for association and clustering because of strong linkage in the cohort. Across some 400 genotyped donors of the cohort, an average of approximately 240,000 unique TCR beta nucleotide sequences per donor were sequenced, and approximately 19% of those sequences were non-productive.

The library was obtained by the immunoSEQ multiplex PCR assay. The multiplex PCR relied on a mix of 60 forward primers for TCR Vbeta segments and 13 reverse primers for TCR Jbeta segments. The CDR3 region of rearranged TCR beta genes was amplified from genomic DNA by a multiplex PCR assay. The amplified TCR beta libraries were sequenced on the Illumina HiSeq System as 87-base-pair reads. The published analysis was carried out like this. A later analysis tallied 70 million to 100 million unique TCR beta chains across the 610 or so repertoires, and some 12 million of those chains were shared by two or more donors. A nearest-neighbor algorithm error-corrected the raw reads and collapsed the reads into unique sequences, merging closely related sequences to remove PCR and sequencing errors. V, D and J gene segments were assigned by aligning CDR3 sequences to IMGT reference sequences. For a sequence to be retained, a match of at least six nucleotides was required to both a V gene segment and a J gene segment. Rearrangements were called productive when the CDR3 lacked stop codons and stayed in frame with V and J; all others were non-productive. Following IMGT convention, CDR3 was defined as the stretch from the second conserved V-encoded cysteine to the conserved J-encoded phenylalanine. In an earlier analysis of around 640 of the donors, sequences lacking an unambiguous match to a single V gene segment were excluded. In an earlier analysis of some 590 of the donors, a V segment was called functional when productive rearrangements were above 56.7%, and segregating when the standard deviation between donors exceeded 5%. A statistical classification framework was built for diagnosing cytomegalovirus status from the catalog of TCR beta chain sequences. In a later analysis, TCR nucleotide sequences were compared against IMGT/GENE-DB human TR gene sequences so that V and J genes could be assigned. The TCRdist pipeline was used in a later analysis to assign CDR3 sequences and most-parsimonious VDJ recombination scenarios. In a later analysis, each TCR beta chain was defined by its CDR3 amino acid sequence together with its V-gene family, and reads without a unique V-gene family were excluded. A later analysis removed 500 to 600 highly shared, low-generation-probability nucleotide sequences to deal with suspected cross-contamination and a sequencing artifact. In a later analysis, a clonal expansion index for each public chain was calculated from normalized within-repertoire ranks of inferred template counts. A later analysis computed generation probabilities with a VDJ recombination model fitted to out-of-frame rearrangements, and checked the results against IGoR. In a later analysis, TCR-TCR, TCR-HLA and TCR-CMV co-occurrence was scored with hypergeometric tests, and a repertoire-size bias correction was applied to TCR pairs. In a later analysis, false discovery rates were estimated by permuting HLA or CMV assignments 20 times. In a later analysis, co-occurring TCRs were grouped using DBSCAN, with TCRdist sequence similarity added in when clustering inside HLA-allele-positive subsets. Co-occurrence clustering excluded repertoires with fewer than 30,000 or more than 120,000 public chains, plus five with anomalous nucleotide sharing. In its TCRdb copy, this immuneACCESS table keeps in-frame sequences only and misses some clones. Where compared with another copy, unresolved V genes explain less than half of these, and the others have no known cause. Clone size and V and J calls were adopted from that table, with D and trimming inferred from the DNA. The sample has under 200,000 clones on record, around four fifths of them singletons. Approximately 2% of the sample belongs to the ten largest clones.

Study-wide conclusions, independent of this receptor: Correlated functional status among segregating V segments might be attributable to linkage disequilibrium, but an unknown experimental factor could not be ruled out. A later analysis associated 15,000 or so TCR beta sequences with specific HLA alleles at a false discovery rate of 0.05. Roughly uniform sequencing depth across donors was assumed in presence/absence analyses, although this assumption may not hold. In a later genetic analysis, fewer N-insertions in productive TCRs were reported among donors in an Asian-associated ancestry cluster than the approximately 710-donor mean. A further reported finding was that TCR beta sequences accurately predicted the HLA-A and HLA-B alleles for most subjects in the first cohort. The only immune exposure information available for the cohort was CMV serostatus. An earlier analysis of around 500 of the donors showed that most TCR beta V segments appeared in productive rearrangements either about 90% or about 30% of the time, which broadly matched IMGT annotations. In vitro tests confirmed that three of the cytomegalovirus-associated TCR beta chains recognize cytomegalovirus antigens. The classifier was reported to diagnose cytomegalovirus status with high specificity and sensitivity in both the original and validation cohorts. Because the 87-base-pair reads could not distinguish some IMGT-functional V segments, including TRBV6-2 and TRBV6-3, those segments were excluded. A later analysis found that TCR association rates varied across HLA loci, with DRB1 alleles showing the most associated TCRs and HLA-C alleles the fewest. The sequencing pipeline was judged likely to have produced a cluster of highly shared sequence variants as a technical artifact. A later analysis found that most CMV-associated TCR beta chains appeared HLA-restricted, with HLA associations seemingly driven largely by CMV exposure. The authors suggested that the approach could potentially be extended to other disease states and immunological phenotypes. Across donors, most TCR sequences were observed very rarely, whereas some public TCRs were present in many individuals. Because HLA typing was missing for some donors at each locus, association tests included only the typed subset. The earlier analysis of some 560 of the donors excluded over 15 rarely observed V segments, including chromosome 9 orphons, because counts were too low. A later analysis reported that several top co-occurrence clusters appeared linked to parvovirus B19, influenza, CMV and Epstein-Barr virus. A later genetic analysis associated a missense DCLRE1C variant with V-gene and J-gene trimming of TCR beta chains, and an independent cohort replicated the association. When HLA alleles, especially DR and DQ, strongly co-occurred, TCR associations were difficult to assign to individual alleles. Compared with equally common non-associated chains, HLA-associated TCR beta chains in a later analysis were more clonally expanded and had lower generation probabilities. The cohort was sequenced for TCR beta chains only, and without alpha or paired-chain data the features that could be detected were limited. The study gave a list of some 150 TCR beta chains associated with cytomegalovirus.

The cohort was made up of approximately 670 healthy bone marrow donors. At the time of sampling, every cohort member was nominally healthy, though immune exposures that went unrecorded were likely present. The donor was CMV seronegative and was included in the group of under 450 seronegative cohort members. Every donor gave a peripheral blood sample, and the peripheral blood mononuclear cells from that sample were used for TCR beta sequencing. The Qiagen DNeasy Blood Extraction Kit was used to extract genomic DNA from the blood cell samples. The rearrangement joined TRBV4-1 to TRBJ2-2, with 12 junctional bases fitting TRBD1. The sequenced material came from PBMCs. This clonotype was obtained from a woman aged 18 to 35 in good health and CMV-seronegative. The DNA sequence is as follows: TGCGCCAGCAGCCAAGATTGGGACAGGGGGCCTTCCACCGGGGAGCTGTTTTTT. Translated, it reads CASSQDWDRGPSTGELFF.